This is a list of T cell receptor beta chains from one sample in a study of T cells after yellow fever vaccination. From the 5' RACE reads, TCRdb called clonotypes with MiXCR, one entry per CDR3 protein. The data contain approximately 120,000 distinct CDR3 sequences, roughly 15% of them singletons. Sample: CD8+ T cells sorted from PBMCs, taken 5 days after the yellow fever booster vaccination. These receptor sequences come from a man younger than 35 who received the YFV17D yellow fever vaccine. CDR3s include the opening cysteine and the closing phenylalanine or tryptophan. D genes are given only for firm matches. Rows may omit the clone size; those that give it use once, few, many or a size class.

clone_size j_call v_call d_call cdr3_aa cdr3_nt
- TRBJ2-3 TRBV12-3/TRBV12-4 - CASSFPSHPDTQYF TGTGCCAGCAGTTTCCCTAGCCACCCAGATACGCAGTATTTT
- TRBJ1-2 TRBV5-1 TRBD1 CASSLGPGTAYYGYTF TGCGCCAGCAGCTTGGGCCCCGGGACAGCCTACTATGGCTACACCTTC
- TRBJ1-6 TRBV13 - CASSLGGGTLHF TGTGCCAGCAGCTTAGGAGGGGGGACCCTCCACTTT
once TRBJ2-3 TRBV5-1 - CASSLGWEDTDTQFF TGCGCCAGCAGCTTGGGATGGGAGGACACAGATACGCAGTTTTTT
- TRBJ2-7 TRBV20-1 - CRTPSRRPSSYEQYF TGCAGGACCCCCTCGCGGCGCCCGAGCTCCTACGAGCAGTACTTC
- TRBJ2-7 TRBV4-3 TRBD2 CASSQVSGGAYEQYF TGCGCCAGCAGCCAAGTTTCGGGAGGGGCCTACGAGCAGTACTTC
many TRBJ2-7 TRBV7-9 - CASSLSSGPYEQYF TGTGCCAGCAGCTTATCATCAGGGCCCTACGAGCAGTACTTC
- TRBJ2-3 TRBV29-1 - CSASSGSLGDTQYF TGCAGCGCCAGCTCAGGCTCACTGGGGGATACGCAGTATTTT
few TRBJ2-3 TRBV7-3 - CASSSTGTDYTDTQYF TGTGCCAGCAGCTCGACCGGGACCGATTACACAGATACGCAGTATTTT
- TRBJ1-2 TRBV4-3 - CASSQAEGTDYGYTF TGCGCCAGCAGCCAAGCGGAGGGCACGGACTATGGCTACACCTTC
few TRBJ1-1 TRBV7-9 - CASSSYRDEAFF TGTGCCAGCAGCTCTTACAGGGATGAAGCTTTCTTT
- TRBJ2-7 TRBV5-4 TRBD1 CASSFGQGFYEQYF TGTGCCAGCAGCTTCGGACAGGGGTTCTACGAGCAGTACTTC
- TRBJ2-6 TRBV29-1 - CSVAPGSTYSGANVLTF TGCAGCGTTGCCCCCGGGTCTACCTACTCTGGGGCCAACGTCCTGACTTTC
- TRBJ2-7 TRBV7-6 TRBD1 CASSSSPRQGSSYEQYF TGTGCCAGCAGCTCCTCCCCCCGACAGGGCAGCTCCTACGAGCAGTACTTC
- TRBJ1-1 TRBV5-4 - CASSWGGVMNTEAFF TGTGCCAGCAGTTGGGGCGGAGTCATGAACACTGAAGCTTTCTTT
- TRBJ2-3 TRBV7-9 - CASSFRDTYTDTQYF TGTGCCAGCAGCTTCCGGGACACGTACACAGATACGCAGTATTTT
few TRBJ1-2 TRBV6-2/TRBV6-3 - CASHDSPGDFYGYTF TGTGCCAGCCACGACAGCCCAGGGGACTTCTATGGCTACACCTTC
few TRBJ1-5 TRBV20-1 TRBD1 CSARVRGGRGNQPQHF TGCAGTGCTAGAGTTAGAGGGGGCAGAGGCAATCAGCCCCAGCATTTT
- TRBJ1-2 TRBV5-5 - CASSPYATANYGYTF TGTGCCAGCAGCCCATACGCGACTGCTAACTATGGCTACACCTTC
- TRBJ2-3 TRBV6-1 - CASSEARRPPGTQYF TGTGCCAGCAGTGAAGCCCGCCGACCACCGGGTACGCAGTATTTT
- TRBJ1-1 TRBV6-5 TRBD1 CASRGTVNTEAFF TGTGCCAGCAGAGGGACAGTGAACACTGAAGCTTTCTTT
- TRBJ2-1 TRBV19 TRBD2 CASTGGGVGEQFF TGTGCCAGTACAGGCGGGGGGGTCGGTGAGCAGTTCTTC
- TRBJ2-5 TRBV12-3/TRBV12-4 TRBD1 CASRRTGGQETQYF TGTGCCAGCAGGCGAACAGGGGGCCAAGAGACCCAGTACTTC
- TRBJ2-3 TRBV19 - CASNLAGWGDTQYF TGTGCCAGTAATCTGGCGGGGTGGGGAGATACGCAGTATTTT
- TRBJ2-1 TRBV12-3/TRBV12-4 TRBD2 CASTPGLAGGRYEQFF TGTGCCAGCACTCCGGGACTAGCGGGGGGGCGGTATGAGCAGTTCTTC
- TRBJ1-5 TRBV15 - CATSSYRPRDPNQPQHF TGTGCCACCAGCAGTTATCGACCGAGGGACCCAAATCAGCCCCAGCATTTT
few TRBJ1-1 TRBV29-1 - CSVVDGNTEAFF TGCAGCGTTGTGGACGGCAACACTGAAGCTTTCTTT
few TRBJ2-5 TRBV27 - CASSYRLASKETQYF TGTGCCAGCAGTTACCGGCTAGCCTCGAAAGAGACCCAGTACTTC
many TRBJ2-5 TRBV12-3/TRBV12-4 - CASSPNSIQETQYF TGTGCCAGCAGCCCTAACAGCATTCAAGAGACCCAGTACTTC
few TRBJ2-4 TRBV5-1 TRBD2 CASSPPPERGNIQYF TGCGCCAGCAGCCCCCCCCCAGAGCGGGGAAACATTCAGTACTTC
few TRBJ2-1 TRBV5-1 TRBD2 CASSLGLAGPAEQFF TGCGCCAGCAGCTTGGGCCTAGCGGGGCCGGCGGAGCAGTTCTTC
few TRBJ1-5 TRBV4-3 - CASSQERGQRNQPQHF TGCGCCAGCAGCCAAGAACGAGGACAGCGGAATCAGCCCCAGCATTTT
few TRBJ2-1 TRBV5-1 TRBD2 CASQGSGGPYNEQFF TGCGCCAGCCAGGGTAGCGGGGGGCCATACAATGAGCAGTTCTTC
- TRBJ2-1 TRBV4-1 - CASSQRGGTYNEQFF TGCGCCAGCAGCCAACGAGGGGGGACTTACAATGAGCAGTTCTTC
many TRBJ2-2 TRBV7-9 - CASSLAGGLTNTGELFF TGTGCCAGCAGCTTAGCTGGTGGGCTGACGAACACCGGGGAGCTGTTTTTT
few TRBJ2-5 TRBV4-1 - CASSQLGETQYF TGCGCCAGCAGCCAACTAGGGGAGACCCAGTACTTC
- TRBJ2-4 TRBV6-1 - CASQILGVKNIQYF TGTGCCAGCCAAATCCTTGGGGTCAAAAACATTCAGTACTTC
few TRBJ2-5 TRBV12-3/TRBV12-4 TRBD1 CASTETGQETQYF TGTGCCAGCACCGAGACAGGGCAAGAGACCCAGTACTTC
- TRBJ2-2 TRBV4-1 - CASSQLGNTGELFF TGCGCCAGCAGCCAACTAGGAAACACCGGGGAGCTGTTTTTT
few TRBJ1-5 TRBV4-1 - CASSSRSGNQPQHF TGCGCCAGCAGTTCGAGAAGTGGCAATCAGCCCCAGCATTTT
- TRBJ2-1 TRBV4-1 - CASSQVIRESYNEQFF TGCGCCAGCAGCCAAGTTATAAGGGAGTCCTACAATGAGCAGTTCTTC
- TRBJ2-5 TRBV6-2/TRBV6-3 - CASSYLQGQETQYF TGTGCCAGCAGTTATTTGCAGGGCCAAGAGACCCAGTACTTC
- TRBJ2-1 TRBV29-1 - CSVEGPKVRDEQFF TGCAGCGTTGAAGGCCCTAAAGTGAGAGATGAGCAGTTCTTC
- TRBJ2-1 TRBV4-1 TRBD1 CASSQDPGTGAINEQFF TGCGCCAGCAGCCAAGATCCCGGGACAGGAGCGATCAATGAGCAGTTCTTC
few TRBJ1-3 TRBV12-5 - CASGQIGSSGNTIYF TGTGCTAGTGGTCAAATAGGTAGCTCTGGAAACACCATATATTTT
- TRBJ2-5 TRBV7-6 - CASSQRVRETQYF TGTGCCAGCAGCCAGAGAGTTCGAGAGACCCAGTACTTC
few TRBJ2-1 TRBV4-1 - CASSQPSREQFF TGCGCCAGCAGCCAGCCTTCACGTGAGCAGTTCTTC
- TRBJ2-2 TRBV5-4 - CASSPGPGRILAGELFF TGTGCCAGCAGCCCCGGACCGGGCCGAATACTGGCAGGGGAGCTGTTTTTT
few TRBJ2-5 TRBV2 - CASSEGAGTLETQYF TGTGCCAGCAGTGAAGGGGCTGGGACTCTAGAGACCCAGTACTTC
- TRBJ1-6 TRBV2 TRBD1 CASRSGQDHSPLHF TGTGCCAGCAGGTCGGGACAGGATCATTCACCCCTCCACTTT
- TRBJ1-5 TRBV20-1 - CSARGHSNQPQHF TGCAGTGCTAGGGGGCATAGCAATCAGCCCCAGCATTTT
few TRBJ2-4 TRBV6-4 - CASSDDEAKNIQYF TGTGCCAGCAGTGATGACGAAGCCAAAAACATTCAGTACTTC
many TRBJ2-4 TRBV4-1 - CASSRLGDIQYF TGCGCCAGCAGCCGCCTGGGGGACATTCAGTACTTC
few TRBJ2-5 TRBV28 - CASSLLDTETQYF TGTGCCAGCAGTTTATTGGACACAGAGACCCAGTACTTC